This T cell receptor (beta chain) comes out of a study of HIV-infected patients and healthy controls. Study findings and constraints: During therapy, HIV-associated CDR3s fell significantly in frequency, while CMV-associated CDR3s did not change significantly. Only sixteen HIV-infected individuals were processed, a major limit on how widely findings apply. HIV-infected patients and controls differed significantly in mean usage of eight alpha and eight beta V genes.

There are many counts of this clonotype. Its antigen is not identified. Reverse transcription used about 500 ng RNA and constant-region primers for alpha and beta. Using multiplexing indices, alpha and beta chain libraries were generated apart by chain-specific third strand synthesis. All rearrangements within a chain used one primer pair; cDNA molecules carried barcodes. TCRdb ran MiXCR on the 5' RACE reads and lists one entry per CDR3 protein. Of about 14,000 distinct CDR3 sequences listed, around 10% are singletons. Follow-up blood was drawn about 14 weeks, roughly three months, after antiretroviral therapy began. The repertoire came from unfractionated whole blood and reflected all unsorted peripheral T cells. The CDR3 is 15 amino acids. Trimming shortened V by 0 bases and J by 7 bases, and 13 bases separated the two germline ends. Germline V lookup: CDR1 MNHNS, CDR2 SASEGT.

The origin of this receptor is an adult with HIV infection. The donor label of this sample is uncertain. The chain uses TRBV6-1 and TRBJ1-5, with a possible D match to TRBD1 (5 bases). The input for sequencing was blood, taken during antiretroviral therapy. The CDR3 sequence is CASSEAPRDGQPQHF. CDR3 nucleotide sequence: TGTGCCAGCAGTGAAGCGCCCAGGGACGGCCAGCCCCAGCATTTT.